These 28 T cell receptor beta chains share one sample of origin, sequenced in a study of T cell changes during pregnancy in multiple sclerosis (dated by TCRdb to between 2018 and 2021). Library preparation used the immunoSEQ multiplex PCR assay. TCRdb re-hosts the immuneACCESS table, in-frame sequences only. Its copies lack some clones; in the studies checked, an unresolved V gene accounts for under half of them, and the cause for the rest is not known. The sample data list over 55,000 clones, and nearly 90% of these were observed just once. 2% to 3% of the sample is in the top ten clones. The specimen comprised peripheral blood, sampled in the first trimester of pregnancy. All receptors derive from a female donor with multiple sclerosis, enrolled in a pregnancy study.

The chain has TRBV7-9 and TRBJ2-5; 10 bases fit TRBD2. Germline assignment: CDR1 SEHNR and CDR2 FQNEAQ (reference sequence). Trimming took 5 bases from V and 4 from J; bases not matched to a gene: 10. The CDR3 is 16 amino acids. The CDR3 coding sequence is TGTGCCAGCAGCCGTCCCGGGACTAGCGAGGGAGAGACCCAGTACTTC. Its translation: CASSRPGTSEGETQYF. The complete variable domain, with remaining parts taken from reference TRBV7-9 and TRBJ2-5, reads DTGVSQNPRHKITKRGQNVTFRCDPISEHNRLYWYRQTLGQGPEFLTYFQNEAQLEKSRLLSDRFSAERPKGSFSTLEIQRTEQGDSAMYLCASSRPGTSEGETQYFGPGTRLLVL.

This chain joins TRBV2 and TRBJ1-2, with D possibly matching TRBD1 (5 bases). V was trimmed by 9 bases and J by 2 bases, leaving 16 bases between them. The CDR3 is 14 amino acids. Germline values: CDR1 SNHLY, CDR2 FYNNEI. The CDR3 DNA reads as TGTGCCAGTATGATTGGACACCTAAACTATGGCTACACCTTC. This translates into CASMIGHLNYGYTF. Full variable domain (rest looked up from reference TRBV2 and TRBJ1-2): EPEVTQTPSHQVTQMGQEVILRCVPISNHLYFYWYRQILGQKVEFLVSFYNNEISEKSEIFDDQFSVERPDGSNFTLKIRSTKLEDSAMYFCASMIGHLNYGYTFGSGTRLTVV.

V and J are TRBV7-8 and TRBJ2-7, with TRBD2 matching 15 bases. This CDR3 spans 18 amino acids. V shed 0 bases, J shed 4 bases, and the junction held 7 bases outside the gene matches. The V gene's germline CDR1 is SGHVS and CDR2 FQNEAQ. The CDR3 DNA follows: TGTGCCAGCAGCTTAGCGAGTTCGGGACTAGCGGGAGGTTACGAGCAGTACTTC. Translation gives CASSLASSGLAGGYEQYF.

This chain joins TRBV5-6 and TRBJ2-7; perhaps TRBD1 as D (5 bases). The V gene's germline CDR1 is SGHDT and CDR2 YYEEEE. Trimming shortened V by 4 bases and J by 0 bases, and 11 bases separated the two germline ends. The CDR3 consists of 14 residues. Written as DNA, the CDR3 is TGTGCCAGCAGCCCAGGACAAGACTCCTACGAGCAGTACTTC. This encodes CASSPGQDSYEQYF.

CDR3 region: CASSYPRASGGLETQYF. The CDR3 nucleotides are TGTGCCAGCAGCTACCCCCGGGCTAGCGGGGGGTTAGAGACCCAGTACTTC. The chain combines TRBV5-6 with TRBJ2-5; 11 bases map to TRBD2. V gave up 3 bases and J gave up 4 bases; unmatched junction bases: 11. Germline lookup yields CDR1 SGHDT and CDR2 YYEEEE. The CDR3 is 17 residues long.

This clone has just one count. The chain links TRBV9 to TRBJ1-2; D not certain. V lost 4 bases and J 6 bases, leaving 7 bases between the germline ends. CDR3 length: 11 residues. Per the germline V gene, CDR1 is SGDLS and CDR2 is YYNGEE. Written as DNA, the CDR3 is TGTGCCAGCAGCCGTCGAGATGGCTACACCTTC. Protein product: CASSRRDGYTF.

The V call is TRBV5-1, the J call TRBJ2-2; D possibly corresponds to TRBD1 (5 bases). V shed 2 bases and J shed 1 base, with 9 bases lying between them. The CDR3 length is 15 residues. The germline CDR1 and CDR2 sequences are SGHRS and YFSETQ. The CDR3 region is CASSFEGVNTGELFF. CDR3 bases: TGCGCCAGCAGCTTCGAAGGGGTGAACACCGGGGAGCTGTTTTTT.

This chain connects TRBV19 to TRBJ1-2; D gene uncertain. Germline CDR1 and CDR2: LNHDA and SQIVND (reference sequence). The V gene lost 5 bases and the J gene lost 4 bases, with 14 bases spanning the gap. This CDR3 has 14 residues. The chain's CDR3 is CASSLPNGFYGYTF. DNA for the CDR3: TGTGCCAGTAGTCTTCCTAACGGGTTCTATGGCTACACCTTC.

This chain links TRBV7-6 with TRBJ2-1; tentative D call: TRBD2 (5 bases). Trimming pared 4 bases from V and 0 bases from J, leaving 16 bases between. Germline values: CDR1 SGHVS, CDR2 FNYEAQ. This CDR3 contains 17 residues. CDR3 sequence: CASSYDNGIYSYNEQFF. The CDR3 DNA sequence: TGTGCCAGCAGCTACGACAACGGGATATACTCCTACAATGAGCAGTTCTTC.

CDR3 bases: TGTGCCAGCAGCGTAGATACCAACCGGTACGAGCAGTACTTC. Translating gives CASSVDTNRYEQYF. V usage is TRBV9 and J usage is TRBJ2-7; no clear D gene. Trimming removed 0 bases at V and 4 bases at J, with 11 bases between. The CDR3 contains 14 residues. CDR1 SGDLS and CDR2 YYNGEE come from the germline V gene.

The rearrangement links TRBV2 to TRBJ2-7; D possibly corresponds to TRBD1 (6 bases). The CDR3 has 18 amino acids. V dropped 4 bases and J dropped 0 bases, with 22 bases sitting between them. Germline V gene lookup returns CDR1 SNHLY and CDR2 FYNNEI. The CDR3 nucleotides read TGTGCCAGCAGTGTTTGGCAGGGGACCCTTGGGAGCTCCTACGAGCAGTACTTC. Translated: CASSVWQGTLGSSYEQYF. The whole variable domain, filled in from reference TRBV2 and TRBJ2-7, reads EPEVTQTPSHQVTQMGQEVILRCVPISNHLYFYWYRQILGQKVEFLVSFYNNEISEKSEIFDDQFSVERPDGSNFTLKIRSTKLEDSAMYFCASSVWQGTLGSSYEQYFGPGTRLTVT.

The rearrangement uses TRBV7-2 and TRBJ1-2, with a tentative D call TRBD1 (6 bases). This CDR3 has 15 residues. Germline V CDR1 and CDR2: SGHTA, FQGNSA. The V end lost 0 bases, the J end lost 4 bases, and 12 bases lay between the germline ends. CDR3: CASSLARTDFYGYTF. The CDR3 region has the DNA TGTGCCAGCAGCTTAGCCCGGACAGATTTCTATGGCTACACCTTC.

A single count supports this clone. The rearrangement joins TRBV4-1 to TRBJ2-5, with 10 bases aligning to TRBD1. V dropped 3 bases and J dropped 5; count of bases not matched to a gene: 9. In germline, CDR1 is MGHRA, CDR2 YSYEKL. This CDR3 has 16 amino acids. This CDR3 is CASSHLGTGVLETQYF. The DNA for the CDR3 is TGCGCCAGCAGCCATTTAGGGACAGGGGTTTTGGAGACCCAGTACTTC.

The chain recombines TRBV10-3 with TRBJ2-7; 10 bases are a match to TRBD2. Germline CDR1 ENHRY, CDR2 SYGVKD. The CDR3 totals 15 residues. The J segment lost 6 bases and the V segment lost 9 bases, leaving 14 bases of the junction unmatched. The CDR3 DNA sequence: TGTGCCATTTCCCCAGAAGCGGGAGGGAAGATCGAGCAGTACTTC. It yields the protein CAISPEAGGKIEQYF.

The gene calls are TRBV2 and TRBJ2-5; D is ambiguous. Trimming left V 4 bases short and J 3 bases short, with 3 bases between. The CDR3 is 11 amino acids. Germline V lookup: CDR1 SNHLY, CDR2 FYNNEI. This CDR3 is CASSVEETQYF. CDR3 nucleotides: TGTGCCAGCAGTGTCGAAGAGACCCAGTACTTC.

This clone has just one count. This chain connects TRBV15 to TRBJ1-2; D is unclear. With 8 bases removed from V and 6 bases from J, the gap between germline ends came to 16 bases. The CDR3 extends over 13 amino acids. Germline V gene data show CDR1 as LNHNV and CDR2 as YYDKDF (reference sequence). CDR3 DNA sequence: TGTGCCACCTCAAAAGCGGTTCACCATGGCTACACCTTC. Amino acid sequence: CATSKAVHHGYTF.

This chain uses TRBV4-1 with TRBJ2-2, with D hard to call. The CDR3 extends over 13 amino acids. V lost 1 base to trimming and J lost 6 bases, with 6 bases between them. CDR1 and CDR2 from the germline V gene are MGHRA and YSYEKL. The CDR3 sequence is CASSQGESGELFF. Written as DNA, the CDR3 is TGCGCCAGCAGCCAAGGAGAATCCGGGGAGCTGTTTTTT.

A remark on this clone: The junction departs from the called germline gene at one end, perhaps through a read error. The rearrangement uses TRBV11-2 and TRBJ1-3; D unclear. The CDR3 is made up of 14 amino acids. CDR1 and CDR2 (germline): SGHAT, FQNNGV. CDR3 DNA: TGTGCCAGCAACAGTCTCGCGGGCTCCCCGGGCCATCATTTT. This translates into CASNSLAGSPGHHF.

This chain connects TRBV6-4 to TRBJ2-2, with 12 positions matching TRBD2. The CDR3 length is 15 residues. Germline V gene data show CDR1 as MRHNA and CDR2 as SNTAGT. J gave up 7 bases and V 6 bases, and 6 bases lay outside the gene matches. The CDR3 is CASRRLAGDGGELFF. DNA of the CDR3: TGTGCCAGCAGAAGACTAGCGGGAGATGGCGGGGAGCTGTTTTTT.

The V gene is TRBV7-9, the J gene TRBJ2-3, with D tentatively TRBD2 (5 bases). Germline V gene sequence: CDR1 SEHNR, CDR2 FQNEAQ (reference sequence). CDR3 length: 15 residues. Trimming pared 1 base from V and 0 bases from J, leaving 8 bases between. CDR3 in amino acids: CASSLDRGSTDTQYF. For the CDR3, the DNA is TGTGCCAGCAGCTTAGATCGGGGTAGCACAGATACGCAGTATTTT.

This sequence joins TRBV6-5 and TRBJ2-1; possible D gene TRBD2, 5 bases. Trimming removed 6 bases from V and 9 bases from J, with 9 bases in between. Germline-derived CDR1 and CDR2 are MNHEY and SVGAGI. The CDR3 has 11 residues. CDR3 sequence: CASRSGGEQFF. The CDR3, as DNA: TGTGCCAGCAGGTCCGGAGGTGAGCAGTTCTTC.

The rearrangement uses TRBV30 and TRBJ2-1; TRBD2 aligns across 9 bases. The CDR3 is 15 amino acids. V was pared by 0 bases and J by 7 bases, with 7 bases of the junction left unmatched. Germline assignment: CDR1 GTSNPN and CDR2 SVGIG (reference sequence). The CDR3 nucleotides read TGTGCCTGGAGTGTCCCTAGCGGGGTTCAGAATGAGCAGTTCTTC. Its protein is CAWSVPSGVQNEQFF.

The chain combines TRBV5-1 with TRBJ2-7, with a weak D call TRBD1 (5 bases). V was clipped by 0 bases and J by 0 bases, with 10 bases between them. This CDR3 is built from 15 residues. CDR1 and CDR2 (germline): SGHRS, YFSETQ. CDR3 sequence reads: CASSLEWGSSYEQYF. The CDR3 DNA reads TGCGCCAGCAGCTTGGAGTGGGGCAGCTCCTACGAGCAGTACTTC.

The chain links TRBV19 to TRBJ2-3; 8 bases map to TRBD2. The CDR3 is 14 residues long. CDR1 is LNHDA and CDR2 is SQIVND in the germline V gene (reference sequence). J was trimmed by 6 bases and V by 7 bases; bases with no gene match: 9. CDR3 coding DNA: TGTGCCAGTACGTTCGGACTAGCAGGTGATACGCAGTATTTT. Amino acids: CASTFGLAGDTQYF.

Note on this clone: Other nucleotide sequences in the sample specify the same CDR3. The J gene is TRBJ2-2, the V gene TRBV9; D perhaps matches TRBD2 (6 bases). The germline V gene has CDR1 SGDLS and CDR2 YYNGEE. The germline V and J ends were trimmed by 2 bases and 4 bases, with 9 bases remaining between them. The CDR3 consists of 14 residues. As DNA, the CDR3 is TGTGCCAGCAGCGTCGGGGGTGGCACCGGGGAGCTGTTTTTT. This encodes CASSVGGGTGELFF.

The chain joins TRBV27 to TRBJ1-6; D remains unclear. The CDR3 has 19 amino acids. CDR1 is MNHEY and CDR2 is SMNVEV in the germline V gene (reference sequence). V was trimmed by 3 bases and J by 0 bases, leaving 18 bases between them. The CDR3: CASSFWAPRASSYNSPLHF. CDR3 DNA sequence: TGTGCCAGCAGTTTTTGGGCCCCTCGCGCCAGCTCCTATAATTCACCCCTCCACTTT.

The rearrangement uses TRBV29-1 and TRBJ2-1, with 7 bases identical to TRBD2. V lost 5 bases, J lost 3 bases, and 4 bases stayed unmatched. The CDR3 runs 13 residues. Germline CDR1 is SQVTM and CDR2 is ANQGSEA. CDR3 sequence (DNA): TGCAGCGTTAACGGCGGGGGCTACAATGAGCAGTTCTTC. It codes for CSVNGGGYNEQFF.

CDR3 in DNA: TGTGCCAGCAGTTTAGGGCGAACCCTCACAGATACGCAGTATTTT. The encoded protein is CASSLGRTLTDTQYF. The chain recombines TRBV28 with TRBJ2-3; D is undetermined. The germline V gene has CDR1 MDHEN and CDR2 SYDVKM. The length of the CDR3 is 15 residues. The V and J ends lost 2 bases and 2 bases respectively, with 11 bases between them.